This TCR beta chain originates from a study of post-analysis software for immune sequencing data. Study-level points and caveats: When compared against controls, multiple sclerosis patients showed significantly lower normalized Chao1 diversity. Strong co-clustering by F measure was seen for same-batch samples. Patients carried roughly 5 TRBV segments more frequently than controls did, and TRBV5-6, TRBV5-1 and TRBV20-1 were among them.

On this clonotype itself: Antigen: not known.

cDNA libraries for TCR beta contained unique molecular identifiers. From around 0.96 to 9.9 million T cells, 550,000 or so cDNA molecules were obtained. TCRdb re-analysed the PCR reads in MiXCR, keeping a single row per CDR3 protein. This table has 650,000 to 900,000 distinct CDR3 sequences, roughly 50% appearing once. The germline CDR1 and CDR2 sequences are LNHNV and YYDKDF (reference sequence). Trimming stripped 5 bases from V and 2 bases from J, with 11 bases between. The length of the CDR3 is 14 residues. The specimen sequenced was blood. This TCR came from a girl aged 5-17 years with multiple sclerosis. The chain combines TRBV15 with TRBJ2-3; no firm D call. The CDR3 is CATSLRSYTDTQYF. The CDR3 DNA reads TGTGCCACCAGCCTACGGTCTTACACAGATACGCAGTATTTT.